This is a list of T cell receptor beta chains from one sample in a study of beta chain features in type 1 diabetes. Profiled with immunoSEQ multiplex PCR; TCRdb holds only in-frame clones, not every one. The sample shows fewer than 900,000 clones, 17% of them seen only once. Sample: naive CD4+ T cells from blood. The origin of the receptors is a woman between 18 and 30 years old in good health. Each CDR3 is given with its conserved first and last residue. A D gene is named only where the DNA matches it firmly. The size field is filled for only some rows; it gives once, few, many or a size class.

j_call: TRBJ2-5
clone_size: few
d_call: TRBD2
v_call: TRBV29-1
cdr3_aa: CSVGRSGRGETQYF
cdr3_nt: TGCAGCGTTGGCCGTTCCGGGAGGGGAGAGACCCAGTACTTC

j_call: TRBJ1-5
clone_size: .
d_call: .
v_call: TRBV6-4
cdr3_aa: CASSDRVVQPQHF
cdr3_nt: TGTGCCAGCAGTGACAGGGTGGTTCAGCCCCAGCATTTT

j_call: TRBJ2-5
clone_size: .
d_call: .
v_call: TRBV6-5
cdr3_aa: CASSRSMDGQETQYF
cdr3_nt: TGTGCCAGCAGCCGCAGTATGGACGGACAAGAGACCCAGTACTTC

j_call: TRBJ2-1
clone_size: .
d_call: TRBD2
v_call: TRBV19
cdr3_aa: CASRSLAGVQFF
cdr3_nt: TGTGCCAGTAGGTCACTAGCGGGAGTGCAGTTCTTC

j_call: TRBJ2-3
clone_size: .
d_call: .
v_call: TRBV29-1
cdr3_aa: CSVEGGTDTQYF
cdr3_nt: TGCAGCGTTGAAGGGGGCACAGATACGCAGTATTTT

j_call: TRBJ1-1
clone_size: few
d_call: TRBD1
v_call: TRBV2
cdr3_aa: CASKEETGEREAFF
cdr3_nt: TGTGCCAGCAAAGAAGAAACAGGGGAAAGGGAAGCTTTCTTT

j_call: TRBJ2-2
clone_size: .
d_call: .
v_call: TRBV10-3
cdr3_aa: CASGITGELFF
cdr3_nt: TGTGCCAGCGGAATCACCGGGGAGCTGTTTTTT

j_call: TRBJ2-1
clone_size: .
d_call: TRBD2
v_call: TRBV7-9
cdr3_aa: CASSPGGSGMNEQFF
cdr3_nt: TGTGCCAGCAGCCCCGGCGGTAGCGGGATGAATGAGCAGTTCTTC

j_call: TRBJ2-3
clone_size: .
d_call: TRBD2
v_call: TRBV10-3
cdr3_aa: CAISEPGLSADTQYF
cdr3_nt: TGTGCCATCAGTGAGCCGGGACTATCGGCAGATACGCAGTATTTT

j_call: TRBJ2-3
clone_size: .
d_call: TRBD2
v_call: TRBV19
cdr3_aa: CASSTAGGTDTQYF
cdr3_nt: TGTGCCAGTAGTACAGCGGGAGGCACAGATACGCAGTATTTT

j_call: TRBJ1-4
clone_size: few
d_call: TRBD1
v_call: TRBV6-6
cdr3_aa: CASSYWTGGERKLFF
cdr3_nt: TGTGCCAGCAGTTACTGGACAGGGGGCGAGAGAAAACTGTTTTTT

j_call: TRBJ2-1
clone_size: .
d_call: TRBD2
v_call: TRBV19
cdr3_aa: CASSIDPLAGVVTSSYNEQFF
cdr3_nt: TGTGCCAGTAGTATAGATCCGCTAGCGGGAGTTGTGACCAGCTCCTACAATGAGCAGTTCTTC

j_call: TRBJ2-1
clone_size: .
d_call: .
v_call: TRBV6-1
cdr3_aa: CASNSASSYNEQFF
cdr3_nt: TGTGCCAGCAACAGTGCGAGCTCCTACAATGAGCAGTTCTTC

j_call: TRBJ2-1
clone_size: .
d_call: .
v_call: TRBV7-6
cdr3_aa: CASSLLWTGEQFF
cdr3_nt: TGTGCCAGCAGCTTGTTATGGACTGGTGAGCAGTTCTTC

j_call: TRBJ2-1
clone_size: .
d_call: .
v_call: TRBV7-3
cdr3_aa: CASSLTRQGEQFF
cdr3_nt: TGTGCCAGCAGCTTAACTCGCCAGGGTGAGCAGTTCTTC

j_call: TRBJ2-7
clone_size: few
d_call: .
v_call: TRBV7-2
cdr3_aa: CASSLVVYEQYF
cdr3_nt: TGTGCCAGCAGCTTAGTTGTCTACGAGCAGTACTTC

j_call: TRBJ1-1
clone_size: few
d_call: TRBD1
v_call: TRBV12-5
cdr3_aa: CASGRGPGGRYGTEAFF
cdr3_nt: TGTGCTAGTGGCCGGGGTCCAGGGGGCAGATACGGCACTGAAGCTTTCTTT

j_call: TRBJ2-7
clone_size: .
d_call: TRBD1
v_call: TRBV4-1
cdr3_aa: CASSQNTGGSYEQYF
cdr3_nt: TGCGCCAGCAGCCAGAACACAGGGGGCAGCTACGAGCAGTACTTC

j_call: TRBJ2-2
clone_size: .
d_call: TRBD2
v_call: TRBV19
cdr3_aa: CASSIVAGYTGELFF
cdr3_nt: TGTGCCAGTAGTATAGTAGCGGGTTACACCGGGGAGCTGTTTTTT

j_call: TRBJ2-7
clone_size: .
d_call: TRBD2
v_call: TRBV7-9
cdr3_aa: CASSLVSSGKYEQYF
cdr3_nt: TGTGCCAGCAGCTTAGTCTCTAGCGGAAAATACGAGCAGTACTTC

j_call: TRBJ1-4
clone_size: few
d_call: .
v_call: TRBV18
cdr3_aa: CASSSSRRSDNEKLFF
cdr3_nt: TGTGCCAGCTCATCGTCAAGACGGAGTGATAATGAAAAACTGTTTTTT

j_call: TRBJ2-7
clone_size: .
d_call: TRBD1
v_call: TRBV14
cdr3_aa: CASSPRRDSLLSYEQYF
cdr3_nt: TGTGCCAGCAGTCCCCGACGGGACAGCCTTCTCTCCTACGAGCAGTACTTC

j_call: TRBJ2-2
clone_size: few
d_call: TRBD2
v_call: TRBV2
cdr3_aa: CASTASGANTGELFF
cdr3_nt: TGTGCCAGCACTGCTAGCGGAGCCAACACCGGGGAGCTGTTTTTT

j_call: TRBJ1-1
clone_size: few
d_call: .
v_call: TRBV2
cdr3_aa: CASMRQGTVLSTEAFF
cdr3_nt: TGTGCCAGCATGCGTCAGGGGACCGTGTTGAGCACTGAAGCTTTCTTT

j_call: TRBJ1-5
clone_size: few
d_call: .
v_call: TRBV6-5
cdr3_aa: CASSPRQGNQPQHF
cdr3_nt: TGTGCCAGCAGTCCCCGGCAGGGTAATCAGCCCCAGCATTTT

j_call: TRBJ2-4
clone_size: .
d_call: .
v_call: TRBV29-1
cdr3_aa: CSVAATRLAKNIQYF
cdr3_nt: TGCAGCGTGGCGGCGACGCGTCTAGCCAAAAACATTCAGTACTTC

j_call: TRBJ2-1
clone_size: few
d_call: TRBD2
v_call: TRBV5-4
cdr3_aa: CASSLSSGRANEQFF
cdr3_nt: TGTGCCAGCAGCTTGTCTAGCGGGAGGGCCAATGAGCAGTTCTTC

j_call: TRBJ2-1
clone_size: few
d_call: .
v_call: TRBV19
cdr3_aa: CASSPSEGLALNAYNEQFF
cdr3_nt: TGTGCCAGTAGTCCCTCGGAGGGGCTAGCTCTGAACGCCTACAATGAGCAGTTCTTC

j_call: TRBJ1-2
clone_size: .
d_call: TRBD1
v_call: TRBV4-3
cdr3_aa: CASSQDRDRGYGYTF
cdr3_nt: TGCGCCAGCAGCCAAGATCGGGACAGGGGCTATGGCTACACCTTC

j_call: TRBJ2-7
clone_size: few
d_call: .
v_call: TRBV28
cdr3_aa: CASEMDGLAEQYF
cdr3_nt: TGTGCCAGCGAAATGGACGGGTTAGCCGAGCAGTACTTC

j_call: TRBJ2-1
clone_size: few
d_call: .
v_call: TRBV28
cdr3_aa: CASSSGTPLFDEQFF
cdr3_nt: TGTGCCAGCAGTTCCGGGACTCCCCTCTTTGATGAGCAGTTCTTC

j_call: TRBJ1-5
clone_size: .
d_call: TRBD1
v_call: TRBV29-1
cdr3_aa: CSAGTDSNQPQHF
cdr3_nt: TGCAGCGCTGGGACAGATAGCAATCAGCCCCAGCATTTT

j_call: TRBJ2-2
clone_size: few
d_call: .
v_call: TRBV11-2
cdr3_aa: CASSKTGTGTGELFF
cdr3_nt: TGTGCCAGCAGTAAGACGGGAACGGGAACCGGGGAGCTGTTTTTT

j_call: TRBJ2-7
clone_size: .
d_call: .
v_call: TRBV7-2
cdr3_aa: CASSLIPGVYEQYF
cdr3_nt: TGTGCCAGCAGCTTAATACCAGGGGTTTACGAGCAGTACTTC

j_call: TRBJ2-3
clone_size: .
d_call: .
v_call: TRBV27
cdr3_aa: CASSLIWGSSTDTQYF
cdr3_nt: TGTGCCAGCAGTTTAATATGGGGATCTAGCACAGATACGCAGTATTTT

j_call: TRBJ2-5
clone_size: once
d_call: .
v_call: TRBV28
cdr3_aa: CASSTPGTGETQYF
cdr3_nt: TGTGCCAGCAGTACCCCGGGAACCGGGGAGACCCAGTACTTC

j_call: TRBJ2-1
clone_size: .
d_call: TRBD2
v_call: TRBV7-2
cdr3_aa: CASSLALSGRRNEQFF
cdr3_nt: TGTGCCAGCAGCTTAGCGCTTAGCGGGAGGCGGAATGAGCAGTTCTTC

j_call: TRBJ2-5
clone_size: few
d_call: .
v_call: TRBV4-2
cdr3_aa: CASSQDQGFQETQYF
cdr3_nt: TGTGCCAGCAGCCAAGATCAGGGATTCCAAGAGACCCAGTACTTC

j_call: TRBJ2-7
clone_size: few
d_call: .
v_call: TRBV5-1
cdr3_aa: CASSSPGAYEQYF
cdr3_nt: TGCGCCAGCAGCTCCCCAGGGGCCTACGAGCAGTACTTC

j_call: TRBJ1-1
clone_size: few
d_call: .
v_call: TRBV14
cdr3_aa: CASSQVLNTEAFF
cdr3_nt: TGTGCCAGCAGCCAGGTTCTTAACACTGAAGCTTTCTTT

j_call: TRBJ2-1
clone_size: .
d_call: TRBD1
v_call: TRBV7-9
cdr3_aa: CASSWDRTYNEQFF
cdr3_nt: TGTGCCAGCAGCTGGGACAGAACATACAATGAGCAGTTCTTC

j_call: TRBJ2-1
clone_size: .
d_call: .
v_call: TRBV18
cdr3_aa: CASSPRSHYNEQFF
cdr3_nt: TGTGCCAGCTCACCGAGAAGCCACTACAATGAGCAGTTCTTC

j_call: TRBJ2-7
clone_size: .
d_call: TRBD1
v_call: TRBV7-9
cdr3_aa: CASSPGQGAYEQYF
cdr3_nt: TGTGCCAGCAGCCCAGGACAGGGGGCTTACGAGCAGTACTTC

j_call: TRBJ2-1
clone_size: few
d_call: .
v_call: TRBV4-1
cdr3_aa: CASSQVTLKDEQFF
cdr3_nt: TGCGCCAGCAGCCAAGTAACCCTCAAGGATGAGCAGTTCTTC

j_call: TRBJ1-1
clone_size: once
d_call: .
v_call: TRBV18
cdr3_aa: CASSPQGGDTEAFF
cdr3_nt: TGTGCCAGCTCACCACAGGGGGGTGACACTGAAGCTTTCTTT

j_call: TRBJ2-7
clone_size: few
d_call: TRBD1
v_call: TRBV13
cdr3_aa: CASSPGGSYEQYF
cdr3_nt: TGTGCCAGCAGCCCAGGGGGCTCCTACGAGCAGTACTTC

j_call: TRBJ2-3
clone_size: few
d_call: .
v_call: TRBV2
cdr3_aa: CASSDKGKIPLSPYTQYF
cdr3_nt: TGTGCCAGCAGCGACAAGGGGAAGATACCCCTAAGCCCATATACGCAGTATTTT

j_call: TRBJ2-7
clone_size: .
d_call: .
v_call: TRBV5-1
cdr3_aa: CASSFAESVEQYF
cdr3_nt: TGCGCCAGCAGCTTCGCGGAGTCCGTCGAGCAGTACTTC

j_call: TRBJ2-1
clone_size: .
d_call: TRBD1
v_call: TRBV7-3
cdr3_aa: CASSFLIGGGEQFF
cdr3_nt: TGTGCCAGCAGCTTTTTAATAGGGGGCGGTGAGCAGTTCTTC

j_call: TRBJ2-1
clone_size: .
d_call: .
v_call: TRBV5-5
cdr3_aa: CASSPRLALSYNEQFF
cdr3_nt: TGTGCCAGCAGCCCACGCCTAGCGCTCAGCTACAATGAGCAGTTCTTC

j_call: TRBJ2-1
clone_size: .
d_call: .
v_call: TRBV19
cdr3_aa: CASTARGHGPYNEQFF
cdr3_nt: TGTGCCAGTACCGCCAGAGGACATGGGCCGTACAATGAGCAGTTCTTC

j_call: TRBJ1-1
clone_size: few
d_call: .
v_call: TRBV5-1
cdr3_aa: CASSLWDMNTEAFF
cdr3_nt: TGCGCCAGCAGCTTGTGGGATATGAACACTGAAGCTTTCTTT

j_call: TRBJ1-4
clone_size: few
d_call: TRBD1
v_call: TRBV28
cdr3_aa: CASSEQGAGEKLFF
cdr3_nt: TGTGCCAGCAGTGAACAGGGGGCGGGTGAAAAACTGTTTTTT

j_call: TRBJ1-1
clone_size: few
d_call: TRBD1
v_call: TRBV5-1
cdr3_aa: CASSFSTGYSTEAFF
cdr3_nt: TGCGCCAGCAGCTTCTCGACAGGGTACTCCACTGAAGCTTTCTTT

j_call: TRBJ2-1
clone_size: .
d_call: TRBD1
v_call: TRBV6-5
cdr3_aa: CASSYYPRTGGREQFF
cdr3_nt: TGTGCCAGCAGTTATTACCCCCGGACAGGGGGCAGGGAGCAGTTCTTC